The entry that follows covers one T cell receptor beta chain sequence. Germline V gene sequence: CDR1 SGHNT, CDR2 YYREEE (reference sequence). V lost 3 bases and J lost 3, with 9 bases in between. The CDR3 runs 13 residues. Clones were read by immunoSEQ multiplex PCR, and TCRdb kept only the in-frame ones, dropping some. The sample has about 130,000 clones; less than 95% are singletons. The data are from a study of cytomegalovirus exposure and HLA in healthy donors. The specimen was PBMCs. The chain has TRBV5-4 and TRBJ2-5, with a weak D call TRBD1 (6 bases). This TCR derives from a man between 18 and 29 years old in good health and CMV-seropositive. CDR3 protein: CASSYQGKETQYF. For the CDR3, the DNA is TGTGCCAGCAGCTACCAGGGGAAAGAGACCCAGTACTTC.